Listed here are 8 T cell receptor beta chains from one sample, sequenced in a study of cytomegalovirus exposure and HLA in healthy donors. A multiplex PCR was run with 60 Vbeta primers and 13 Jbeta primers. Generated by immunoSEQ multiplex PCR, the TCRdb table keeps only in-frame clones and is missing some. This sample carries 72,000 or so clones, around 69% of them seen once, and the ten largest clones take roughly 10%. Sequencing was carried out using PBMCs. Receptors were obtained from a human donor in good health.

The J gene is TRBJ1-3, the V gene TRBV6-6; 8 bases fit TRBD1. After removal of 5 bases from V and 2 bases from J, the junction contained 2 bases not matched to a gene. CDR1 and CDR2 from the germline V gene are MNHNY and SVGAGI (reference sequence). The CDR3 consists of 14 residues. CDR3 in DNA: TGTGCCAGCAGTACGGACAGGGCTGGAAACACCATATATTTT. It translates to CASSTDRAGNTIYF.

About this clone: This sample also contains other DNA sequences that code for the same CDR3. This rearrangement joins TRBV5-1 to TRBJ2-5, with a weak D call TRBD1 (7 bases). Per the germline V gene, CDR1 is SGHRS and CDR2 is YFSETQ. CDR3 size: 14 residues. The germline V and J ends were trimmed by 7 bases and 5 bases, with 18 bases remaining between them. CDR3 sequence reads: CASSLAGGTETQYF. For the CDR3, the DNA is TGCGCCAGCTCCTTGGCAGGGGGGACGGAGACCCAGTACTTC.

The V call is TRBV30, the J call TRBJ1-4; D unresolved. Germline lookup yields CDR1 GTSNPN and CDR2 SVGIG (reference sequence). The CDR3 is 13 amino acids. Trimming took off 1 base at V and 0 bases at J, with 3 bases between the two ends. Written as DNA, the CDR3 is TGTGCCTGGAGTGGTACAACTAATGAAAAACTGTTTTTT. This sequence encodes CAWSGTTNEKLFF.

The chain couples TRBV29-1 to TRBJ2-7; no definite D call. The CDR3 length is 11 residues. The V and J ends lost 6 bases and 7 bases respectively, with 13 bases between them. Germline loops: CDR1 SQVTM, CDR2 ANQGSEA. The CDR3 nucleotides read TGCAGCGTGGAGCTCTTTTGGGAGCAGTACTTC. It codes for CSVELFWEQYF.

The chain employs TRBV27 and TRBJ2-7, with unresolved D. Germline-derived CDR1 and CDR2 are MNHEY and SMNVEV (reference sequence). This CDR3 region has 16 residues. The V and J ends lost 2 bases and 0 bases respectively, with 14 bases between them. CDR3 region: CASSLGPKVGSYEQYF. The DNA for the CDR3 is TGTGCCAGCAGTTTAGGGCCCAAGGTGGGCTCCTACGAGCAGTACTTC.

This sequence joins TRBV28 and TRBJ2-3; 8 nucleotides align to TRBD2. The CDR3 length is 15 residues. Germline-derived CDR1 and CDR2 are MDHEN and SYDVKM. With V trimmed by 7 bases and J by 6 bases, 12 bases remained unmatched. CDR3 in DNA: TGTGCCAGCATCTACGGGGGGGGTCTCGGTGATACGCAGTATTTT. Encoded protein: CASIYGGGLGDTQYF.

The chain employs TRBV7-9 and TRBJ2-5; weak D call: TRBD2 (6 bases). The CDR3 is made up of 15 amino acids. CDR1 SEHNR and CDR2 FQNEAQ come from the germline V gene (reference sequence). V lost 5 bases, J lost 1 base, and 14 bases lay in between. CDR3 bases: TGTGCCAGCAGCCCCCCCACGGGAGTCCAAGAGACCCAGTACTTC. Its translation is CASSPPTGVQETQYF.

In this sample, this clone turned up once. CDR3 nucleotide sequence: TGCGCCAGCAGCCGGGACAGGGTAGTATACGAGCAGTACTTC. This gives the protein CASSRDRVVYEQYF. The chain is built from TRBV5-1 and TRBJ2-7; TRBD1 aligns across 9 bases. The CDR3 runs to 14 residues. Trimming cost V 4 bases and J 4 bases; bases outside gene matches: 6. In germline, CDR1 is SGHRS, CDR2 YFSETQ.